This T cell receptor beta chain was recorded in a study of blood T cell repertoires in COVID-19. Across the study: The study drew acute and convalescent COVID-19 samples from the United States, Italy and Spain. In each case, the material was cDNA or gDNA derived from T cells, B-cell-depleted T cells, or PBMCs.

Original handling: How many nucleated cells were present was estimated from reference gene primer amplification. Clones were read by immunoSEQ multiplex PCR, and TCRdb kept only the in-frame ones, dropping some. D and trimming were read from the DNA, whereas the V and J calls and clone size are those reported in that table. This table has about 180,000 clones, roughly 82% appearing once. Trimming shortened V by 3 bases and J by 3 bases, and 3 bases separated the two germline ends. From germline, CDR1 is LNHDA and CDR2 SQIVND (reference sequence). The CDR3 runs to 13 residues. Membership in each cohort depended on participant-reported clinical history.

The sequence came from a woman in her twenties or thirties who had recovered from COVID-19. The sample comprised PBMCs or T cells enriched from blood (not recorded which). The rearrangement links TRBV19 to TRBJ2-6; D remains unclear. The CDR3 coding sequence is TGTGCCAGTAGTATCTTTGGGGCCAACGTCCTGACTTTC. This codes for CASSIFGANVLTF.